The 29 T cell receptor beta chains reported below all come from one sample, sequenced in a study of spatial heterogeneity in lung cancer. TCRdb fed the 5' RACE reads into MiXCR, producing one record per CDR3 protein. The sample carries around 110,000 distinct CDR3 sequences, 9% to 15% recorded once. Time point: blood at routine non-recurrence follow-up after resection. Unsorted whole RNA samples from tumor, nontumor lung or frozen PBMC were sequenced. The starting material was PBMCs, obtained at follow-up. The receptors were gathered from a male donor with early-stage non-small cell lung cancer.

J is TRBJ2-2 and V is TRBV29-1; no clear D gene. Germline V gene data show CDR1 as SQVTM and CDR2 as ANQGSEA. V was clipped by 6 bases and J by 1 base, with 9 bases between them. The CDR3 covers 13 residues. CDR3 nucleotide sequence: TGCAGCGTCCGCACAGTGAACACCGGGGAGCTGTTTTTT. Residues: CSVRTVNTGELFF.

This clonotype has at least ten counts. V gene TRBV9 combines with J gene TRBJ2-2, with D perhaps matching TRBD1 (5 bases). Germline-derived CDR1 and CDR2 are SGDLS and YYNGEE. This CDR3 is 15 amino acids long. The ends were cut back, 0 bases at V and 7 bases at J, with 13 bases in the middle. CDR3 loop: CASSVVVREGGELFF. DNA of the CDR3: TGTGCCAGCAGCGTAGTTGTCAGGGAAGGCGGGGAGCTGTTTTTT.

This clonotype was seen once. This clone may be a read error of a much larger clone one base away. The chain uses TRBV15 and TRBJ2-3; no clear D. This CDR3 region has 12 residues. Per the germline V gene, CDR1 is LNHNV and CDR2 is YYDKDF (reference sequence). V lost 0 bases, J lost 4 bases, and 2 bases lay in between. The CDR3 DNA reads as TGTGCCACCAGCAGAGAGGCAGATACGCAGTATTTT. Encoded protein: CATSREADTQYF.

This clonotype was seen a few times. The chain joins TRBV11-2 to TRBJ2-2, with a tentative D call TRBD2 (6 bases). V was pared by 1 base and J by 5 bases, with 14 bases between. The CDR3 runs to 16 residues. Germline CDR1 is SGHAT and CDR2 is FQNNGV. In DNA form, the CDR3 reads TGTGCCAGCAGCTTAGGAGGCGGGGCGTCGACCGGGGAGCTGTTTTTT. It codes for CASSLGGGASTGELFF.

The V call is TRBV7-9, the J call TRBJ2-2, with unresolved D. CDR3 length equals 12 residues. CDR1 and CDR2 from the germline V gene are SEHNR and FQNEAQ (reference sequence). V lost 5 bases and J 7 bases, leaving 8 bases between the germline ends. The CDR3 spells CASSRDGGELFF. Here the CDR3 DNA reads TGTGCCAGCAGCCGAGACGGCGGGGAGCTGTTTTTT.

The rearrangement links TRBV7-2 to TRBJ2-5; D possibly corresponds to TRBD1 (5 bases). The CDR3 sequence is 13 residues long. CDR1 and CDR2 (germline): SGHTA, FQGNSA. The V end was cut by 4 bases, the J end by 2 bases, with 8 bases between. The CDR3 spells CASSWGSQETQYF. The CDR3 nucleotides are TGTGCCAGCAGCTGGGGCAGTCAAGAGACCCAGTACTTC.

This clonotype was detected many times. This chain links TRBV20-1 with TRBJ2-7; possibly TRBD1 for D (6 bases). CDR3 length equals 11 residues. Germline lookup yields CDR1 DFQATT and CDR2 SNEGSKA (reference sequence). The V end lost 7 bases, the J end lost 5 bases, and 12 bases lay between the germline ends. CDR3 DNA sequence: TGCAGTGGGGTACAGGGAAACGAGCAGTACTTC. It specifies CSGVQGNEQYF.

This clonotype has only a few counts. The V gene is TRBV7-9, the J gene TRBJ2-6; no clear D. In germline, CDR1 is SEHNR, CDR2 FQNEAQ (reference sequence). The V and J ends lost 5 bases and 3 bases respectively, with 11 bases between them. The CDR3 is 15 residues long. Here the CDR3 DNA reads TGTGCCAGCAGCCCCGTCGGTTATGGGGCCAACGTCCTGACTTTC. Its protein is CASSPVGYGANVLTF.

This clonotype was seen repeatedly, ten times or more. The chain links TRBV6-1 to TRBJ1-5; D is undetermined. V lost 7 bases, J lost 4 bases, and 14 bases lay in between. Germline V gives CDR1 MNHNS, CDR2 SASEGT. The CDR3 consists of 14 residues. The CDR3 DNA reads TGTGCCAGCACCCACAGAGTATCTAATCAGCCCCAGCATTTT. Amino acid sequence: CASTHRVSNQPQHF.

CDR3 residues: CASSSSKHATDQPQHF. The DNA for the CDR3 is TGTGCCAGCAGCTCTAGCAAACACGCTACTGATCAGCCCCAGCATTTT. V gene TRBV7-8 combines with J gene TRBJ1-5; D gene ambiguous. With 4 bases removed from V and 5 bases from J, the gap between germline ends came to 18 bases. Per the germline V gene, CDR1 is SGHVS and CDR2 is FQNEAQ. CDR3 length: 16 amino acids.

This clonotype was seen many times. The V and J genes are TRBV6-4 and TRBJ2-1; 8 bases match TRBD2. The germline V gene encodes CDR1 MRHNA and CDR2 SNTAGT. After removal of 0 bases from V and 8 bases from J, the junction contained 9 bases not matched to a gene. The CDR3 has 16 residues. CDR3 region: CASSDSFTGGYDEQFF. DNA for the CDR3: TGTGCCAGCAGTGACTCCTTCACGGGGGGGTACGATGAGCAGTTCTTC.

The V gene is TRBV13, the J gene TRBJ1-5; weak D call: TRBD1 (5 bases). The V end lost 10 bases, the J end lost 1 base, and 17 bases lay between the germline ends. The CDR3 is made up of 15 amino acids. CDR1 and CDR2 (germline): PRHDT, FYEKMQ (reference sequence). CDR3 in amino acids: CATVFVRGSNQPQHF. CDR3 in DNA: TGTGCCACCGTGTTCGTTAGGGGAAGCAATCAGCCCCAGCATTTT.

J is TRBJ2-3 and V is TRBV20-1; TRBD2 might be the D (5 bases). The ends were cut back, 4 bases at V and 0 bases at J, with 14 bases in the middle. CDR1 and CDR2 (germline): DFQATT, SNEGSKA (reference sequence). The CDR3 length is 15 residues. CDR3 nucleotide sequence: TGCAGTGCTAAAACAGTCATAGCGAGCACAGATACGCAGTATTTT. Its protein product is CSAKTVIASTDTQYF.

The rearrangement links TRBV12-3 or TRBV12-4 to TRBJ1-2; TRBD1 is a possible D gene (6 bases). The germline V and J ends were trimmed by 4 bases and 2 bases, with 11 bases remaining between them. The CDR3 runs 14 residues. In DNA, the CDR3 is TGTGCCAGCAGTTCCACCACAGGGAACTATGGCTACACCTTC. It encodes CASSSTTGNYGYTF.

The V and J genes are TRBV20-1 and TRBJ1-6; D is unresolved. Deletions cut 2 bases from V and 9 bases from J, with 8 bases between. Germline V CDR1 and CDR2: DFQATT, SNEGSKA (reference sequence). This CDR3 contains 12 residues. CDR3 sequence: CSARSDFSPLHF. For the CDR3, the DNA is TGCAGTGCTAGATCGGACTTTTCACCCCTCCACTTT.

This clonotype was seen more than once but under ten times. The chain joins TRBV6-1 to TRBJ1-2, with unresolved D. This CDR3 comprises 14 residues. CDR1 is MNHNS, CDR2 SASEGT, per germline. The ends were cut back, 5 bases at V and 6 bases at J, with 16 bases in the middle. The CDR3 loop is CASSQEWGSDGYTF. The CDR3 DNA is TGTGCCAGCAGTCAGGAATGGGGAAGTGATGGCTACACCTTC.

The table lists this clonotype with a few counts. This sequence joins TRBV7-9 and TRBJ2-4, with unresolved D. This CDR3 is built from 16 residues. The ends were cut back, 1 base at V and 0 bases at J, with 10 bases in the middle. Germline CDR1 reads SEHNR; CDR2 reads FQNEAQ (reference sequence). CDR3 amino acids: CASSLDHRLAKNIQYF. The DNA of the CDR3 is TGTGCCAGCAGCTTAGACCACAGACTAGCCAAAAACATTCAGTACTTC.

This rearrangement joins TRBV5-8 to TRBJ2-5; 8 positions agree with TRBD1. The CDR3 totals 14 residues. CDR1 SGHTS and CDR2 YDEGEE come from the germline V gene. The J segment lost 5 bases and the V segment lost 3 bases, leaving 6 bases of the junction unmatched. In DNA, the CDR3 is TGTGCCAGCAGCTCACGACAGGGGACGGAGACCCAGTACTTC. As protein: CASSSRQGTETQYF. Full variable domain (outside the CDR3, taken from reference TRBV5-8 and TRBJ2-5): EAGVTQSPTHLIKTRGQQATLRCSPISGHTSVYWYQQALGLGLQFLLWYDEGEERNRGNFPPRFSGRQFPNYSSELNVNALELEDSALYLCASSSRQGTETQYFGPGTRLLVL.

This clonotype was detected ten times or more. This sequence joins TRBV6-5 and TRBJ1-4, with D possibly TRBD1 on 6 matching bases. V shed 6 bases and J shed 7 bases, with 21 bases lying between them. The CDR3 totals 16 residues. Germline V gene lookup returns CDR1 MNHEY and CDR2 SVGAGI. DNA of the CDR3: TGTGCCAGCAGCCGTCGTGGGGGGGGGCTTGGTGAAAAACTGTTTTTT. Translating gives CASSRRGGGLGEKLFF.

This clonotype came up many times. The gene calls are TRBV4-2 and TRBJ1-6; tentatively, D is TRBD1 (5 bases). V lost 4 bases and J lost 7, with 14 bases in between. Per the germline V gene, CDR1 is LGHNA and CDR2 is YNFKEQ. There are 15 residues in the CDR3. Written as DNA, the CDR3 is TGTGCCAGCAGCCCAGAGACAGTCTCAAATTCACCCCTCCACTTT. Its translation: CASSPETVSNSPLHF.

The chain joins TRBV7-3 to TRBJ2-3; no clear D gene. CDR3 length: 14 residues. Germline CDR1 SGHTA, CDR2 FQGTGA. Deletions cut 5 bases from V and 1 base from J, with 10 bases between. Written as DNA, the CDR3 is TGTGCCAGCAGCCCTATAGGCGGCACAGATACGCAGTATTTT. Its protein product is CASSPIGGTDTQYF.

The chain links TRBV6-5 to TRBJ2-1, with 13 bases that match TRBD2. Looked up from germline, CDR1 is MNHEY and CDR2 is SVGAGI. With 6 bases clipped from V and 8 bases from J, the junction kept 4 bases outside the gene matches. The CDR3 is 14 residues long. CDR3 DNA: TGTGCCAGCAGGACCGGACTAGCGGGGGATGAGCAGTTCTTC. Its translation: CASRTGLAGDEQFF.

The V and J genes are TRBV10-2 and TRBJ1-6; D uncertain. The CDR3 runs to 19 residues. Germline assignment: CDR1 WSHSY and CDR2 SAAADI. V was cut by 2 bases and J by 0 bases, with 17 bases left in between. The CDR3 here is CASSEPRLDFFSYNSPLHF. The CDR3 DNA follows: TGCGCCAGCAGTGAGCCGCGACTCGATTTCTTCTCCTATAATTCACCCCTCCACTTT.

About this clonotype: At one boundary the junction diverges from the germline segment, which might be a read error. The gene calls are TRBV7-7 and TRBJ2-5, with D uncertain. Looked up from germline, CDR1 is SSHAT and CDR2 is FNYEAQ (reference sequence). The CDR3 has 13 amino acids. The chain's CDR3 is CASSLDSKETQYF. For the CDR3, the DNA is TGTGCTAGCAGCTTAGACTCGAAAGAGACCCAGTACTTC.

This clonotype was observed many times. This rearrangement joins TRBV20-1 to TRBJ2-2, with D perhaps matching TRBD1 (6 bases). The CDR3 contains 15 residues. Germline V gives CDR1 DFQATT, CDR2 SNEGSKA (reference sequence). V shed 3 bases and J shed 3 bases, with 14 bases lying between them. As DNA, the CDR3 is TGCAGTGCTAGTCCGGACAGAAGACACACCGGGGAGCTGTTTTTT. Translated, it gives CSASPDRRHTGELFF.

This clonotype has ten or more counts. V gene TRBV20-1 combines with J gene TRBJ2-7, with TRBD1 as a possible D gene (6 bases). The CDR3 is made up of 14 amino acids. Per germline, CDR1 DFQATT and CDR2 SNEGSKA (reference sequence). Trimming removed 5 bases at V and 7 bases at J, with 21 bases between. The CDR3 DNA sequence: TGCAGTGCTTCCCCGACAGGCGATCCCTTGGAGCAGTACTTC. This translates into CSASPTGDPLEQYF.

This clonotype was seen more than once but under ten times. CDR3 sequence (DNA): TGTGCCAGCAAAGTACTAGCGGATTCCACAGATACGCAGTATTTT. It is translated as CASKVLADSTDTQYF. The chain combines TRBV12-3 or TRBV12-4 with TRBJ2-3, with 8 bases fitting TRBD2. J lost 2 bases, V lost 7 bases, and 8 bases had no gene match. The CDR3 covers 15 residues.

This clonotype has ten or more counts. CDR3 sequence: CASSLYGITEAFF. As DNA, the CDR3 is TGCGCCAGCAGCTTGTATGGGATCACTGAAGCTTTCTTT. This chain connects TRBV5-1 to TRBJ1-1; D is ambiguous. This CDR3 has 13 amino acids. The germline gives CDR1 SGHRS, CDR2 YFSETQ. The V end lost 1 base, the J end lost 4 bases, and 8 bases lay between the germline ends.

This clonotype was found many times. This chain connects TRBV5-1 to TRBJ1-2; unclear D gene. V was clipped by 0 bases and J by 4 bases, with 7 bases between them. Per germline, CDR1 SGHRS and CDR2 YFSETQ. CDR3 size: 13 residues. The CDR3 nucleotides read TGCGCCAGCAGCTTGGAGCTTGCCTATGGCTACACCTTC. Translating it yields CASSLELAYGYTF.